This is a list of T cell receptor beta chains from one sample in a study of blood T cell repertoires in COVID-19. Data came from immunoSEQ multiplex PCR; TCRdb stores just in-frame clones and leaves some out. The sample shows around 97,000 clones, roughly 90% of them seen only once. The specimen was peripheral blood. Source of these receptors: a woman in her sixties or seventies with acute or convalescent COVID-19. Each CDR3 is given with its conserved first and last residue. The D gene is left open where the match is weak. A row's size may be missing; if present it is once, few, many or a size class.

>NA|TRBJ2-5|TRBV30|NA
TGTGCCTGGAGTGTATACAGGCGAGAGACCCAGTACTTC
CAWSVYRRETQYF
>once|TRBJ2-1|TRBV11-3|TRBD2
TGTGCCAGCAGCTTGGGCGGGAGAGACTACAATGAGCAGTTCTTC
CASSLGGRDYNEQFF
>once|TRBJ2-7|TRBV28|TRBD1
TGTGCCAGCAGCCTACCCCGGGACAGGAGCTCTCCTATGATCCCCGCCTACGAGCAGTACTTC
CASSLPRDRSSPMIPAYEQYF
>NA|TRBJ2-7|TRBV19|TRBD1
TGTGCCAGTAGTTTAGGGGGCCCCTACGAGCAGTACTTC
CASSLGGPYEQYF
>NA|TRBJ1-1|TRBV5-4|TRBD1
TGTGCCAGCAGCCCCGACAGGGAAGTGTACACTGAAGCTTTCTTT
CASSPDREVYTEAFF
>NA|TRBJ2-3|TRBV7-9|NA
TGTGCCAGCAAGGGGGAATTGGTCACAGATACGCAGTATTTT
CASKGELVTDTQYF
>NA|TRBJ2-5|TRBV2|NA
TGTGCCAGCAGTGCGGGAGCGAGGGAAGAGACCCAGTACTTC
CASSAGAREETQYF
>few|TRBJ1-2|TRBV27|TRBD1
TGTGCCAGCAGTTCCCTGACCGGGACAGGACGTTATGGCTACACCTTC
CASSSLTGTGRYGYTF
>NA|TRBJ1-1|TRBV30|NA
TGTGCCTGGAGTGTAGGGGGTACCGCTGAAGCTTTCTTT
CAWSVGGTAEAFF
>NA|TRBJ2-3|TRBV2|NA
TGTGCCAGCAGTGAAGCCGGCGGCGGGACCAATACGCAGTATTTT
CASSEAGGGTNTQYF
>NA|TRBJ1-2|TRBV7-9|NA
TGTGCCAGCAGCTTAGCAAATCCTGATGGCTACACCTTC
CASSLANPDGYTF
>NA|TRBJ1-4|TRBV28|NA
TGTGCCAGCAGGCCCCTGCAGATAAATGAAAAACTGTTTTTT
CASRPLQINEKLFF
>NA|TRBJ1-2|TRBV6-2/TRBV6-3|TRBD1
TGTGCCAGCAGTAGACAGGGGGAAAGCTATGGCTACACCTTC
CASSRQGESYGYTF
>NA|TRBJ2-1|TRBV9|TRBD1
TGTGCCAGCGCCACAGGGGTAGTCAATGAGCAGTTCTTC
CASATGVVNEQFF
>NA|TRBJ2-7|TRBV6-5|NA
TGTGCCAGCAGTCGGGACTTCCTCTGGGAGCAGTACTTC
CASSRDFLWEQYF
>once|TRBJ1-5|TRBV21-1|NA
TGTGCCAGCCTAGACAGCGGCAATCAGCCCCAGCATTTT
CASLDSGNQPQHF
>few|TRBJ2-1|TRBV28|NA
TGTGCCAGCACCTCAGCGGGACAAATGAGCTCCTACAATGAGCAGTTCTTC
CASTSAGQMSSYNEQFF
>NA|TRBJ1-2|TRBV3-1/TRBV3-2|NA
TGTGCCAGCAGCCAAGCAAGAGGAGACTATGGCTACACCTTC
CASSQARGDYGYTF
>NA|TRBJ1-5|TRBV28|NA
TGTGCCAGCAGCCCCCGGTTCTATCAGCCCCAGCATTTT
CASSPRFYQPQHF
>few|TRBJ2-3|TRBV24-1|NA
TGTGCCACCAGTGATTCGATGGCGGTAGATACGCAGTATTTT
CATSDSMAVDTQYF
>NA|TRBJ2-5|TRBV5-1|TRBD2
TGCGCCAGCAGCTTGGCTAGGGGACTAGCGGGAGGAGAGACCCAGTACTTC
CASSLARGLAGGETQYF
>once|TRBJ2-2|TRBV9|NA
TGTGCCAGCAGCGTAGAAGGGGTCAAGACCGGGGAGCTGTTTTTT
CASSVEGVKTGELFF
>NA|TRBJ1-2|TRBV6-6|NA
TGTGCCAGCAGTTGGGGGGGTGGTGGCTACACCTTC
CASSWGGGGYTF
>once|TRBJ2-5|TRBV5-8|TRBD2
TGTGCCAGCAGCTCCTGGGGGGGAGAAGAGACCCAGTACTTC
CASSSWGGEETQYF
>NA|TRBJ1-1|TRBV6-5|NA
TGTGCCAGCAGTACATCCGGGAATCTAGAAGCTTTCTTT
CASSTSGNLEAFF
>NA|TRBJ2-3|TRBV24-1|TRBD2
TGTGCCACCGGGAGGGACCAGATGGATACGCAGTATTTT
CATGRDQMDTQYF
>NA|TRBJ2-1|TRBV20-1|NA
TGCAGTGCTAGTTCTCTCCAGGGCTACAATGAGCAGTTCTTC
CSASSLQGYNEQFF
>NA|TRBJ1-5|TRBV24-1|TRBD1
TGTGCCACCAGTGATGCCGGACAGGGAAGATGGCAGCCCCAGCATTTT
CATSDAGQGRWQPQHF
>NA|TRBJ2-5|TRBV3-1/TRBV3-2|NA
TGTGCCAGCAGCCAAGAAAGGCCCAGGGCCCTGGCGACCCAGTACTTC
CASSQERPRALATQYF
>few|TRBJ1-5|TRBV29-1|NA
TGCAGCGTTGGAGACAGAAATCAGCCCCAGCATTTT
CSVGDRNQPQHF
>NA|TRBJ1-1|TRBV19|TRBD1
TGTGCCAGTAGTGCCGGGACAGGTCGGGCTTTCTTT
CASSAGTGRAFF
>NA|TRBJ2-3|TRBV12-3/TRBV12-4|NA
TGTGCCAGCACCCCCTCGAGCGTTACGCAGTATTTT
CASTPSSVTQYF
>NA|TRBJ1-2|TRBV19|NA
TGTGCCAGTAGTCCACAGGGCTCCTATGGCTACACCTTC
CASSPQGSYGYTF
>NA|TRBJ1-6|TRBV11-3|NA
TGTGCCAGCAGCTTAGGGCCAGGGAATTCACCCCTCCACTTT
CASSLGPGNSPLHF
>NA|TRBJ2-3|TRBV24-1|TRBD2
TGTGCCACCAGTGATCGGTTAGCGGGAGAGGATACGCAGTATTTT
CATSDRLAGEDTQYF
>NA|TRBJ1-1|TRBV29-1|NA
TGCAGCGCCAGGGGTAACACTGAAGCTTTCTTT
CSARGNTEAFF
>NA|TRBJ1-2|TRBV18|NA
TGTGCCAGCTCCCCGGGACAATTTTATGGCTACACCTTC
CASSPGQFYGYTF
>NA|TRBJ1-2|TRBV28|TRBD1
TGTGCCAGCAGTATTTCAGGGACAGGGGCCAAAACTGGCTATGGCTACACCTTC
CASSISGTGAKTGYGYTF
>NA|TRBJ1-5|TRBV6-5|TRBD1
TGTGCCAGCAGAGAGAGGACAGGAGTCAATCAGCCCCAGCATTTT
CASRERTGVNQPQHF
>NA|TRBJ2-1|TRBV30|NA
TGTGCCTGGAGTGAGAGCGTTGAGCAGTTCTTC
CAWSESVEQFF
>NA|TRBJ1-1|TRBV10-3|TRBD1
TGTGCCATCAGTGAACCCGGACAGGGAAAGTTCATGAACACTGAAGCTTTCTTT
CAISEPGQGKFMNTEAFF
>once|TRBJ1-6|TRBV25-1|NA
TGTGCCAGCAGTGAATCGGGGAATTCACCCCTCCACTTT
CASSESGNSPLHF
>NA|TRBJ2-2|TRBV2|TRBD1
TGTGCCAGCAGTTCCCGGACAGGGCCCACCGGGGAGCTGTTTTTT
CASSSRTGPTGELFF
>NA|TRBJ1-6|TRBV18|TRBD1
TGTGCCAGCTCACCAGCCGGGACAGATGTGGATGCACCCCTCCACTTT
CASSPAGTDVDAPLHF
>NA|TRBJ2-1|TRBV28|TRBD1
TGTGCCAGCAGTTTAGCCCCAGGGGGCGCGAAGCAGTTCTTC
CASSLAPGGAKQFF
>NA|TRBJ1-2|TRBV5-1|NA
TGCGCCAGCAGCTTGGCCGGGGTCCCATATGGCTACACCTTC
CASSLAGVPYGYTF
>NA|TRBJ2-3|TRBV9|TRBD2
TGTGCCAGCAGCTCTCTAGCGGGACAGATCACAGATACGCAGTATTTT
CASSSLAGQITDTQYF
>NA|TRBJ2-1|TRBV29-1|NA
TGCAGCGTTGAGGGGTCCGGCGGGACCTACAATGAGCAGTTCTTC
CSVEGSGGTYNEQFF
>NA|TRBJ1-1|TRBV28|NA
TGTGCCACCGCAGGCCCCCCGGGACTCAGGAACACTGAAGCTTTCTTT
CATAGPPGLRNTEAFF
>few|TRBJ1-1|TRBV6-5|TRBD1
TGTGCCAGCAGTTACCGGGACAGCAACACTGAAGCTTTCTTT
CASSYRDSNTEAFF
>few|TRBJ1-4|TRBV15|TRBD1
TGTGCCACCAGCAGCGGACAGGGATCGGAAAAACTGTTTTTT
CATSSGQGSEKLFF
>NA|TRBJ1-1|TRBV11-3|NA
TGTGCCAGCAGCTTAGAAGGGGTGCTGGGAATGGGGAACACTGAAGCTTTCTTT
CASSLEGVLGMGNTEAFF
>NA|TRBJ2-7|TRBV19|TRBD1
TGTGCCAGTAGTATGGGACAGTACTACGAGCAGTACTTC
CASSMGQYYEQYF